This TCR beta chain stems from a study of blood T cell repertoires in COVID-19. On the study more broadly: Samples representing acute and convalescent COVID-19 were sourced from the United States, Italy and Spain. T cells, B-cell-depleted T cells, or PBMCs provided the cDNA or gDNA that served as material.

As originally analysed: Estimated nucleated cell counts came from reference gene primer amplification. Produced via immunoSEQ multiplex PCR; TCRdb's table is partial and in-frame only. The V and J calls and clone size come from that table; D and trimming were worked out from the DNA. Counted here are more than 250,000 clones, around four fifths occurring once; the ten biggest clones make up roughly 1.1%. Looked up from germline, CDR1 is SGHRS and CDR2 is YFSETQ. The CDR3 has 14 residues. The ends lost 3 bases at V and 9 bases at J; junction bases unmatched: 11. J is TRBJ2-7 and V is TRBV5-1; 8 bases fit TRBD1. Source material: peripheral blood. The receptor comes from a woman in her forties or fifties with acute or convalescent COVID-19. CDR3 nucleotide sequence: TGCGCCAGCAGCTGGCTTCCGGACAGGGAGGCGCAGTACTTC. Encoded protein: CASSWLPDREAQYF. Complete variable domain (other parts from reference TRBV5-1 and TRBJ2-7): KAGVTQTPRYLIKTRGQQVTLSCSPISGHRSVSWYQQTPGQGLQFLFEYFSETQRNKGNFPGRFSGRQFSNSRSEMNVSTLELGDSALYLCASSWLPDREAQYFGPGTRLTVT.